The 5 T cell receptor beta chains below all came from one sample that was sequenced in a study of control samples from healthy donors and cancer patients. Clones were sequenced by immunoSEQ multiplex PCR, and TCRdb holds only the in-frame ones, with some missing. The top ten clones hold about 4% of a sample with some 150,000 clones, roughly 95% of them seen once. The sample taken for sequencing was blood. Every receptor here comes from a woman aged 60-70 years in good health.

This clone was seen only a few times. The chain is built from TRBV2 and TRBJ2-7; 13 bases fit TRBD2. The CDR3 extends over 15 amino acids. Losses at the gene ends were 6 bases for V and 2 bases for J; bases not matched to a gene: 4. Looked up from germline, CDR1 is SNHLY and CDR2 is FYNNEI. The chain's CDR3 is CASSRLAGGTYEQYF. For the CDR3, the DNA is TGTGCCAGCAGCAGACTAGCGGGGGGAACCTACGAGCAGTACTTC.

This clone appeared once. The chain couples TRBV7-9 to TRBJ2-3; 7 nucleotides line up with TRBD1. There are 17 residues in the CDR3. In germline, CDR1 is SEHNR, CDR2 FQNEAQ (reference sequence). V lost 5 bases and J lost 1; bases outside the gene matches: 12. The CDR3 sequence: CASSLRSRTGRTDTQYF. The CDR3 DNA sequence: TGTGCCAGCAGCCTCCGATCCAGGACAGGACGCACAGATACGCAGTATTTT.

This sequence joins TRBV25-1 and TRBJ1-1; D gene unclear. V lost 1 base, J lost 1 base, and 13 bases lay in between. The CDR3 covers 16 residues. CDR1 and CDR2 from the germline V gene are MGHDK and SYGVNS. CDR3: CASSEFGPAGNTEAFF. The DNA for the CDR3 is TGTGCCAGCAGTGAATTTGGGCCCGCGGGGAACACTGAAGCTTTCTTT.

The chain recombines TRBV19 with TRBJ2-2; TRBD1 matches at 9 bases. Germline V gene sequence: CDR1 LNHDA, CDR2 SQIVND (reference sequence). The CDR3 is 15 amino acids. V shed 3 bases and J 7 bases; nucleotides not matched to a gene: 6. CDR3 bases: TGTGCCAGTAGTATGGGACAGGGTTGGGACGGGGAGCTGTTTTTT. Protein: CASSMGQGWDGELFF.

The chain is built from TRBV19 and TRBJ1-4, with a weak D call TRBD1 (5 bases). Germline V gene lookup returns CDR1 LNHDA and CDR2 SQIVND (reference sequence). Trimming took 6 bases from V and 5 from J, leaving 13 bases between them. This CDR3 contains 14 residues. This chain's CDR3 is CASSGRGRNEKLFF. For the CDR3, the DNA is TGTGCCAGTAGCGGGCGGGGCAGGAATGAAAAACTGTTTTTT.